Each of the 30 T cell receptor beta chains below was sequenced from the same sample in a study of blood T cell repertoires in COVID-19. TCRdb's copy holds only in-frame clones and misses some; the assay was immunoSEQ multiplex PCR. The sample yields 270,000 or so clones, around 89% seen once. The sequenced sample was PBMCs or T cells enriched from blood (not recorded which). The receptors derive from a woman in her thirties or forties with acute COVID-19.

The table lists this clone with a count of one. The rearrangement uses TRBV7-9 and TRBJ2-1; D possibly corresponds to TRBD2 (6 bases). The germline V gene encodes CDR1 SEHNR and CDR2 FQNEAQ (reference sequence). This CDR3 contains 16 residues. V was clipped by 5 bases and J by 2 bases, with 16 bases between them. The CDR3 is CASSPERVLAYNEQFF. In nucleotides, the CDR3 is TGTGCCAGCAGCCCAGAGCGGGTGCTCGCCTACAATGAGCAGTTCTTC.

The chain has TRBV7-2 and TRBJ1-5; D unresolved. The ends were cut back, 0 bases at V and 0 bases at J, with 9 bases in the middle. Germline assignment: CDR1 SGHTA and CDR2 FQGNSA. CDR3 size: 16 residues. This chain's CDR3 is CASSLARIYSNQPQHF. CDR3 nucleotide sequence: TGTGCCAGCAGCTTAGCGCGTATTTATAGCAATCAGCCCCAGCATTTT.

V usage is TRBV3-1 (or the pseudogene TRBV3-2) and J usage is TRBJ2-5; 7 nucleotides agree with TRBD1. The CDR3 sequence is 14 residues long. V was clipped by 1 base and J by 6 bases; unmatched bases: 5. Germline V gene lookup returns CDR1 LGHDT and CDR2 YNNKEL (reference sequence). This CDR3 is CASSQGLQGKTQYF. Here the CDR3 DNA reads TGTGCCAGCAGCCAAGGTTTACAGGGGAAGACCCAGTACTTC.

The chain links TRBV30 to TRBJ1-6, with 10 bases lining up with TRBD1. V was pared by 2 bases and J by 4 bases, with 5 bases of the junction left unmatched. The CDR3 runs to 16 residues. Germline CDR1 and CDR2: GTSNPN and SVGIG (reference sequence). The CDR3: CAWSRKDRGYNSPLHF. The CDR3 DNA is TGTGCCTGGAGTCGAAAGGACAGGGGGTATAATTCACCCCTCCACTTT.

This chain uses TRBV5-4 with TRBJ1-1; no clear D. V was trimmed by 2 bases and J by 6 bases, leaving 8 bases between them. Germline CDR1 SGHNT, CDR2 YYREEE (reference sequence). This CDR3 contains 12 residues. The CDR3 reads CASSFGVAEAFF. CDR3 nucleotides: TGTGCCAGCAGCTTCGGGGTCGCTGAAGCTTTCTTT.

The V call is TRBV20-1, the J call TRBJ2-2, with 10 bases identical to TRBD2. The CDR3 runs 14 residues. Losses at the gene ends were 3 bases for V and 6 bases for J; bases not matched to a gene: 4. Germline CDR1 DFQATT, CDR2 SNEGSKA (reference sequence). The CDR3 nucleotides read TGCAGTGCTAGTAGCGGGAGGCGGTCCGGGGAGCTGTTTTTT. Protein product: CSASSGRRSGELFF.

The CDR3 spells CASSQLAGGPREQYF. In DNA form, the CDR3 reads TGTGCCAGCAGCCAACTAGCGGGAGGGCCCCGGGAGCAGTACTTC. The chain has TRBV3-1 (or the pseudogene TRBV3-2) and TRBJ2-7; 12 nucleotides match TRBD2. After removal of 2 bases from V and 7 bases from J, the junction contained 6 bases not matched to a gene. Germline lookup yields CDR1 LGHDT and CDR2 YNNKEL (reference sequence). This CDR3 spans 15 amino acids.

The V and J genes are TRBV5-1 and TRBJ2-5, with TRBD1 as a possible D gene (6 bases). V lost 4 bases, J lost 5 bases, and 15 bases lay in between. Germline V gene sequence: CDR1 SGHRS, CDR2 YFSETQ. The CDR3 consists of 14 residues. The CDR3 nucleotides are TGCGCCAGCAGCGTAGACAGCCAGGGGGAGACCCAGTACTTC. Translated, it gives CASSVDSQGETQYF.

This clone appeared once. This chain joins TRBV28 and TRBJ2-1; 9 bases are a match to TRBD1. The CDR3 is 15 amino acids. The V gene's germline CDR1 is MDHEN and CDR2 SYDVKM. Unmatched junction bases numbered 5, after V lost 5 bases and J lost 3 bases. This CDR3 reads CASSPTGGFYNEQFF. As DNA, the CDR3 is TGTGCCAGCAGTCCGACAGGGGGTTTCTACAATGAGCAGTTCTTC.

This chain connects TRBV7-2 to TRBJ2-3; 13 bases are a match to TRBD2. Germline CDR1 SGHTA, CDR2 FQGNSA. The CDR3 runs to 16 residues. Germline trimming cut 5 bases from V and 4 bases from J; bases unmatched to any gene: 6. DNA for the CDR3: TGTGCCAGCAGCCCCCAACTAGCGGGAGGGCCAGATACGCAGTATTTT. Amino acids: CASSPQLAGGPDTQYF.

The chain is built from TRBV19 and TRBJ2-1, with D possibly being TRBD1 (6 bases). The CDR3 extends over 15 amino acids. Per the germline V gene, CDR1 is LNHDA and CDR2 is SQIVND (reference sequence). With 3 bases removed from V and 4 bases from J, the gap between germline ends came to 13 bases. This chain's CDR3 is CASSIQPQGYNEQFF. CDR3 sequence (DNA): TGTGCCAGTAGTATCCAACCACAGGGTTACAATGAGCAGTTCTTC.

The V call is TRBV6-5, the J call TRBJ2-7, with a weak D call TRBD1 (6 bases). The CDR3 contains 13 residues. The V gene lost 7 bases and the J gene lost 3 bases, with 13 bases spanning the gap. Germline V gives CDR1 MNHEY, CDR2 SVGAGI. DNA for the CDR3: TGTGCCAGCAAAGACAGGTTCAGCTACGAGCAGTACGTC. Translation: CASKDRFSYEQYV.

The rearrangement links TRBV27 to TRBJ1-4; unclear D gene. CDR3 length: 13 amino acids. Trimming left V 10 bases short and J 4 bases short, with 13 bases between. Germline CDR1 is MNHEY and CDR2 is SMNVEV (reference sequence). The CDR3 DNA follows: TGTGCCAATAAAGGCGGTAATAATGAAAAACTGTTTTTT. Protein product: CANKGGNNEKLFF. The entire variable domain, with the rest obtained from reference TRBV27 and TRBJ1-4, is as follows: EAQVTQNPRYLITVTGKKLTVTCSQNMNHEYMSWYRQDPGLGLRQIYYSMNVEVTDKGDVPEGYKVSRKEKRNFPLILESPSPNQTSLYFCANKGGNNEKLFFGSGTQLSVL.

The chain uses TRBV7-9 and TRBJ2-7, with D perhaps TRBD1 (6 bases). CDR1 SEHNR and CDR2 FQNEAQ come from the germline V gene (reference sequence). This CDR3 spans 13 amino acids. Trimming removed 5 bases at V and 1 base at J, with 9 bases between. The CDR3 loop is CASSAGVSYEQYF. CDR3 nucleotides: TGTGCCAGCAGCGCAGGGGTTTCCTACGAGCAGTACTTC. Variable domain in full (rest from reference TRBV7-9 and TRBJ2-7): DTGVSQNPRHKITKRGQNVTFRCDPISEHNRLYWYRQTLGQGPEFLTYFQNEAQLEKSRLLSDRFSAERPKGSFSTLEIQRTEQGDSAMYLCASSAGVSYEQYFGPGTRLTVT.

The chain has TRBV5-1 and TRBJ1-1; the match to TRBD1 covers 8 bases. The CDR3 extends over 15 amino acids. Germline V gene data show CDR1 as SGHRS and CDR2 as YFSETQ. With 4 bases clipped from V and 5 bases from J, the junction kept 10 bases outside the gene matches. The CDR3 DNA follows: TGCGCCAGCAGCACCGGACAGGGCGAGTTGACTGAAGCTTTCTTT. It translates to CASSTGQGELTEAFF.

Written as DNA, the CDR3 is TGTGCCAGCAGTCAGAGGTGGGAGGACGACACTGAAGCTTTCTTT. Its protein product is CASSQRWEDDTEAFF. The rearrangement uses TRBV27 and TRBJ1-1; D unresolved. V lost 5 bases and J lost 3, with 16 bases in between. CDR1 is MNHEY, CDR2 SMNVEV, per germline (reference sequence). The CDR3 has 15 residues.

V is TRBV5-5 and J is TRBJ2-3, with 10 bases lining up with TRBD1. Losses at the gene ends were 4 bases for V and 1 base for J; bases not matched to a gene: 9. The CDR3 covers 17 residues. Looked up from germline, CDR1 is SGHKS and CDR2 is YYEKEE (reference sequence). CDR3 amino acids: CASSPGYGTGGTDTQYF. CDR3 coding DNA: TGTGCCAGCAGCCCCGGTTACGGGACAGGGGGCACAGATACGCAGTATTTT.

The chain uses TRBV14 and TRBJ1-1; D is unresolved. The germline V gene encodes CDR1 SGHDN and CDR2 FVKESK. This CDR3 comprises 13 residues. V was clipped by 5 bases and J by 4 bases, with 11 bases between them. DNA for the CDR3: TGTGCCAGCAGCGCTACCCGGGGCACTGAAGCTTTCTTT. Amino acid sequence: CASSATRGTEAFF.

In its sample, this clone was seen a few times. J is TRBJ2-1 and V is TRBV27; 8 nucleotides match TRBD1. Germline loops: CDR1 MNHEY, CDR2 SMNVEV (reference sequence). After removal of 2 bases from V and 6 bases from J, the junction contained 9 bases not matched to a gene. This CDR3 is 16 amino acids long. CDR3 protein: CASSLRPGQDFNEQFF. CDR3 nucleotide sequence: TGTGCCAGCAGTTTACGTCCGGGACAGGATTTCAATGAGCAGTTCTTC.

The V gene is TRBV14, the J gene TRBJ2-5; 13 bases line up with TRBD2. This CDR3 region has 20 residues. The ends lost 0 bases at V and 2 bases at J; junction bases unmatched: 12. The germline gives CDR1 SGHDN, CDR2 FVKESK. CDR3 coding DNA: TGTGCCAGCAGCCAAGATGGGGATCGAGGACTAGCGGGAGAGCAAGAGACCCAGTACTTC. Its translation is CASSQDGDRGLAGEQETQYF.

The chain recombines TRBV7-9 with TRBJ2-1, with a possible D match to TRBD1 (5 bases). V was pared by 6 bases and J by 7 bases, with 19 bases between. Germline V gene sequence: CDR1 SEHNR, CDR2 FQNEAQ (reference sequence). This CDR3 spans 15 amino acids. This chain's CDR3 is CASRYQGADFNEQFF. CDR3 DNA sequence: TGTGCCAGCAGATATCAAGGGGCGGATTTTAATGAGCAGTTCTTC.

The CDR3, as DNA: TGTGCCAGCTCACCAGACAGGGGACTTAACTATGGCTACACCTTC. Protein: CASSPDRGLNYGYTF. The genes are TRBV18 and TRBJ1-2, with TRBD1 matching over 8 bases. The CDR3 totals 15 residues. The germline V gene encodes CDR1 KGHSH and CDR2 LQKENI. Trimming removed 2 bases from V and 1 base from J; junction bases left unmatched: 3.

The rearrangement links TRBV28 to TRBJ1-1; D not resolved. Deletions cut 6 bases from V and 10 bases from J, with 12 bases between. CDR1 and CDR2 (germline): MDHEN, SYDVKM. The CDR3 extends over 11 amino acids. The CDR3 region has the DNA TGTGCCAGCAGAGGATCCAGGCTAGCTTTCTTT. Translation gives CASRGSRLAFF.

The chain couples TRBV7-9 to TRBJ2-1, with 13 positions matching TRBD2. The germline V gene encodes CDR1 SEHNR and CDR2 FQNEAQ (reference sequence). The trim removed 5 bases at V and 8 bases at J, leaving 9 bases unmatched. This CDR3 is built from 16 residues. The CDR3 here is CASSDSWTSGRHEQFF. Written as DNA, the CDR3 is TGTGCCAGCAGCGATTCTTGGACTAGCGGGAGACATGAGCAGTTCTTC.

The CDR3 here is CASSLAAGVSDTQYF. The DNA for the CDR3 is TGTGCCAGCAGCTTGGCAGCGGGAGTTTCTGATACGCAGTATTTT. The chain links TRBV5-6 to TRBJ2-3, with 8 bases matching TRBD2. This CDR3 contains 15 residues. With 0 bases clipped from V and 6 bases from J, the junction kept 6 bases outside the gene matches. Per the germline V gene, CDR1 is SGHDT and CDR2 is YYEEEE.

The genes are TRBV25-1 and TRBJ1-1; maybe TRBD1 (5 bases). This CDR3 has 14 residues. V was pared by 1 base and J by 1 base, with 7 bases between. Germline assignment: CDR1 MGHDK and CDR2 SYGVNS. CDR3 bases: TGTGCCAGCAGTGAATTGGGGGGGAACACTGAAGCTTTCTTT. Protein: CASSELGGNTEAFF.

The chain recombines TRBV5-1 with TRBJ2-1, with 9 bases identical to TRBD2. CDR1 SGHRS and CDR2 YFSETQ come from the germline V gene. This CDR3 contains 19 residues. J was trimmed by 9 bases and V by 0 bases; bases with no gene match: 19. The chain's CDR3 is CASSLAVISGSVGGSEQFF. CDR3 sequence (DNA): TGCGCCAGCAGCTTGGCGGTTATTAGCGGGAGTGTGGGTGGTAGTGAGCAGTTCTTC.

There are many counts of this clone. The chain couples TRBV6-2 or TRBV6-3 to TRBJ2-3, with D unresolved. Germline V gives CDR1 MNHEY, CDR2 SVGEGT. V shed 0 bases and J shed 0 bases, with 4 bases lying between them. This CDR3 is built from 14 residues. The DNA of the CDR3 is TGTGCCAGCAGTTACTCGACTAGCACAGATACGCAGTATTTT. Translating gives CASSYSTSTDTQYF.

The genes are TRBV14 and TRBJ2-1; TRBD1 agrees at 9 bases. The CDR3 is 16 amino acids. Germline CDR1 and CDR2: SGHDN and FVKESK. J lost 3 bases, V lost 2 bases, and 5 bases had no gene match. The CDR3 bases are TGTGCCAGCAGCCAAAAGGGGACAGGGTACTACAATGAGCAGTTCTTC. It yields the protein CASSQKGTGYYNEQFF.

Ten or more counts support this clone. Other DNA sequences from this sample encode an identical CDR3 as well. This CDR3 is CASSFGTGAYEQYF. DNA for the CDR3: TGTGCCAGCAGCTTCGGGACGGGAGCCTACGAGCAGTACTTC. J is TRBJ2-7 and V is TRBV7-8; D is perhaps TRBD2 (6 bases). Trimming removed 3 bases at V and 2 bases at J, with 11 bases between. Per germline, CDR1 SGHVS and CDR2 FQNEAQ. The CDR3 covers 14 residues.